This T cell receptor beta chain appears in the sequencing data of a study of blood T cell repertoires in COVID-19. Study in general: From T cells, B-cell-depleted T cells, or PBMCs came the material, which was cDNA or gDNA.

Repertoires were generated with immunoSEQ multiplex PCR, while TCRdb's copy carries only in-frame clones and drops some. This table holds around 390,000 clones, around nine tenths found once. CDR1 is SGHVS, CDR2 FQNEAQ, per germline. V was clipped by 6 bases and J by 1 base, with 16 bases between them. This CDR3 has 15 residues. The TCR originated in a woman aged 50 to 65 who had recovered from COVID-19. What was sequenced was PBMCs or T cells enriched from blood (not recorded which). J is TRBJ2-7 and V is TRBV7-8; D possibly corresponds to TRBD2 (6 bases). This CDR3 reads CASSSEGRGSYEQYF. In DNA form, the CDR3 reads TGTGCCAGCAGTTCGGAGGGGCGTGGGTCCTACGAGCAGTACTTC.